This TCR beta chain was sequenced during a study of T cell repertoires in cytomegalovirus infection (dated by TCRdb to between 2017 and 2020). Context from the whole study: The peptide stimulations were aimed at well-studied HLA-B-restricted epitopes as well as recently identified HLA-C-restricted CMV epitopes, whose presentation resists viral immunomodulation. The HLA type of each donor mattered for the analysis, because public TCR beta signatures pointed to carriage of CMV infection along with the matching HLA type. Beyond this particular receptor, the publication reports: In the ex vivo response, HLA-C-restricted CMV-specific TCR beta clonotypes were dominant, and in two of eight donors the single most frequent clonotype came from this HLA-C-restricted group. Cumulative frequency of public TCR beta family members discriminated carriers of CMV infection plus the relevant HLA type in this cohort and an independent 352-donor cohort.

This clonotype was picked up many times. The antigen this receptor binds is unknown. No base-level quality is on record; no much larger clone is a single base apart. The sequencer listed for this sample is Illumina HiSeq 1500. TCRdb cleaned the public reads at Q25 with fastp, built clones with MiXCR and kept in-frame beta chains. For every CDR3 protein sequence, its rows merge into one entry that carries the most common genes and DNA. The sample table records tens of thousands of distinct CDR3 sequences; 20% to 30% of these occur just once. The top ten clones comprise roughly 50% of the sample. The intended sense of this specimen's treatment or condition label: in vitro stimulation with specific CMV peptide epitopes to enrich CMV-specific T cells. The CDR3 runs 16 residues from the cysteine to the phenylalanine. Of the read, only the CDR3 DNA is kept; its 48 bases are in frame from base 1. Sequences SGHTA (CDR1) and FQGNSA (CDR2) are obtained from the germline V gene. Ends trimmed: V by 5 bases, J by 4 bases; bases unmatched to a gene: 13.

Sequencing used CD8+ T cells from cultured PBMCs, obtained from culture after CMV antigen stimulation. The sequence links TRBV7-2 to TRBJ1-2; 7 bases in between match TRBD1. The clonotype originates from a human donor in good health (CMV status not recorded). Some clones in this sample may be carry-over from other donors' samples. The DNA sequence follows: TGTGCCAGCAGCAGCCTAGGGGGCAAAGCTTTCTATGGCTACACCTTC. This encodes CASSSLGGKAFYGYTF.